This TCR beta chain was found in a study of control samples from healthy donors and cancer patients (dated by TCRdb to the early 2020s). The germline V gene specifies MDHEN as CDR1 and SYDVKM as CDR2. The cysteine opens and the phenylalanine closes a CDR3 of 13 amino acids. The kept DNA is CDR3 alone, 39 bases in frame from the first base. V was cut back by 6 bases and J by 13 bases, leaving a gap of 20 bases between them. To prepare the library, the immunoSEQ multiplex PCR assay was applied. Sourced from immuneACCESS, this table was stored by TCRdb with only in-frame sequences that have V and J called. A share of the clones is absent; for the studies checked, an unresolved V gene accounts for under half, and the remainder has no known explanation. The sample data list roughly 170,000 clones, and about 91% of these were observed just once. Roughly 5.3% of the sample belongs to the ten largest clones.

Of note for this clone: Its target antigen remains unknown. Base quality data are lacking; no much larger clone is found one base away.

The V and J genes are TRBV28 and TRBJ2-3, and possibly TRBD2, on 5 matching bases. This sequence originates from a woman aged 30 to 39 in good health. The source material was blood. The bases are TGTGCCAGCAGGTCTGGAGGCGAGGGCCTGAAGTATTTT. The encoded protein is CASRSGGEGLKYF.